The 30 T cell receptor beta chains listed next were all sequenced from one sample in a study of glioma-infiltrating T cells after dendritic cell vaccination (dated by TCRdb to the mid-2010s). The intended sense of this specimen's time point label: after dendritic cell vaccination, including at tumor progression/relapse. The method was the immunoSEQ multiplex PCR assay. Imported from immuneACCESS, the table was reduced by TCRdb to in-frame sequences with V and J called. These copies leave out some clones; in studies compared against another copy, an unresolved V gene accounts for under half, and the cause of the remainder is not known. For this sample there are fewer than 85,000 clones; 87% appear just once. About 2.2% of the sample goes to the ten largest clones. Sequences were derived from blood, sampled after dendritic cell vaccination. The receptor source for this set is a human donor with glioblastoma.

The chain combines TRBV4-1 with TRBJ2-3; 14 bases agree with TRBD2. With V trimmed by 5 bases and J by 6 bases, 10 bases remained unmatched. This CDR3 contains 17 residues. Germline values: CDR1 MGHRA, CDR2 YSYEKL. CDR3 region: CASSNSGTSGRSDTQYF. The CDR3 nucleotides are TGCGCCAGCAGCAACTCCGGGACTAGCGGGAGATCCGATACGCAGTATTTT.

The genes are TRBV4-1 and TRBJ1-1; 10 bases are shared with TRBD1. The CDR3 covers 18 residues. The V gene's germline CDR1 is MGHRA and CDR2 YSYEKL. V shed 0 bases and J 3 bases; nucleotides not matched to a gene: 10. This CDR3 is CASSQDTHTGTGDTEAFF. CDR3 sequence (DNA): TGCGCCAGCAGCCAAGATACCCACACCGGGACAGGGGACACTGAAGCTTTCTTT.

V is TRBV27 and J is TRBJ2-7; the D is unclear. The germline CDR1 and CDR2 sequences are MNHEY and SMNVEV (reference sequence). This CDR3 has 13 residues. V lost 2 bases to trimming and J lost 3 bases, with 8 bases between them. This CDR3 is CASSLDGFYEQYF. In DNA, the CDR3 is TGTGCCAGCAGTTTAGACGGGTTCTACGAGCAGTACTTC.

This clone appeared once. This chain connects TRBV12-5 to TRBJ1-5; D is unclear. V shed 1 base and J shed 2 bases, with 15 bases lying between them. Per the germline V gene, CDR1 is LGHNT and CDR2 is FRNRAP. The CDR3 spans 17 residues. The CDR3 spells CASGLGRPTGGNQPQHF. DNA for the CDR3: TGTGCTAGTGGTTTGGGGCGGCCCACTGGCGGCAATCAGCCCCAGCATTTT.

J is TRBJ1-2 and V is TRBV9; 7 nucleotides line up with TRBD1. The length of the CDR3 is 16 residues. The V and J ends lost 3 bases and 7 bases, in that order; junction bases with no gene match: 15. CDR1 and CDR2 from the germline V gene are SGDLS and YYNGEE. CDR3 sequence: CASSGDGTRGAGGYTF. CDR3 coding DNA: TGTGCCAGCAGCGGCGACGGTACCAGGGGGGCCGGTGGCTACACCTTC.

V usage is TRBV7-9 and J usage is TRBJ1-4; perhaps TRBD1 as D (6 bases). CDR1 and CDR2 (germline): SEHNR, FQNEAQ (reference sequence). This CDR3 comprises 14 residues. V lost 5 bases to trimming and J lost 7 bases, with 14 bases between them. CDR3 protein: CASSRGGKGEKLFF. The DNA of the CDR3 is TGTGCCAGCAGCCGGGGGGGCAAGGGTGAAAAACTGTTTTTT.

This sequence joins TRBV7-8 and TRBJ1-1; 8 bases are a match to TRBD1. The germline CDR1 and CDR2 sequences are SGHVS and FQNEAQ. Losses at the gene ends were 2 bases for V and 2 bases for J; bases not matched to a gene: 10. The CDR3 is 17 amino acids. This CDR3 is CASSLRANRGINTEAFF. DNA of the CDR3: TGTGCCAGCAGCTTACGGGCAAACAGGGGGATTAACACTGAAGCTTTCTTT.

The rearrangement uses TRBV5-8 and TRBJ2-3, with TRBD1 as a possible D gene (6 bases). This CDR3 has 15 amino acids. With 3 bases removed from V and 2 bases from J, the gap between germline ends came to 13 bases. CDR1 is SGHTS and CDR2 is YDEGEE in the germline V gene. CDR3 nucleotide sequence: TGTGCCAGCAGCTACGGACAGACATCCACAGATACGCAGTATTTT. This translates into CASSYGQTSTDTQYF. Variable domain in full (rest from reference TRBV5-8 and TRBJ2-3): EAGVTQSPTHLIKTRGQQATLRCSPISGHTSVYWYQQALGLGLQFLLWYDEGEERNRGNFPPRFSGRQFPNYSSELNVNALELEDSALYLCASSYGQTSTDTQYFGPGTRLTVL.

The chain recombines TRBV7-9 with TRBJ2-1; D perhaps matches TRBD2 (5 bases). Trimming left V 0 bases short and J 0 bases short, with 9 bases between. Germline CDR1 SEHNR, CDR2 FQNEAQ (reference sequence). This CDR3 spans 16 amino acids. The CDR3 bases are TGTGCCAGCAGCTTAGCGGACTCGAGCTCCTACAATGAGCAGTTCTTC. As protein: CASSLADSSSYNEQFF.

The chain uses TRBV18 and TRBJ2-7, with 10 bases that match TRBD2. V was pared by 2 bases and J by 3 bases, with 10 bases of the junction left unmatched. The CDR3 sequence is 17 residues long. The germline V gene encodes CDR1 KGHSH and CDR2 LQKENI. The CDR3 DNA reads TGTGCCAGCTCACCAAAACCCCTAGCGGGAGTTTTCTACGAGCAGTACTTC. It is translated as CASSPKPLAGVFYEQYF.

The chain employs TRBV7-2 and TRBJ2-1; the match to TRBD2 covers 9 bases. This CDR3 has 14 residues. Losses at the gene ends were 3 bases for V and 15 bases for J; bases not matched to a gene: 12. The germline V gene encodes CDR1 SGHTA and CDR2 FQGNSA. The CDR3 loop is CASSFRAGGLFPFF. The CDR3 nucleotides are TGTGCCAGCAGCTTTCGAGCGGGGGGCCTATTCCCGTTCTTC.

V is TRBV7-9 and J is TRBJ2-3; 7 bases are a match to TRBD1. The V gene end was trimmed by 4 bases and the J gene end by 3 bases; junction bases not matched to a gene: 4. The germline CDR1 and CDR2 sequences are SEHNR and FQNEAQ (reference sequence). The CDR3 loop spans 14 amino acids. The CDR3 reads CASSSHRGTDTQYF. Written as DNA, the CDR3 is TGTGCCAGCAGCTCCCACAGGGGAACAGATACGCAGTATTTT.

The J gene is TRBJ2-1, the V gene TRBV5-1; TRBD2 is a possible D gene (6 bases). This CDR3 has 16 residues. Germline assignment: CDR1 SGHRS and CDR2 YFSETQ. Trimming cost V 7 bases and J 0 bases, with 17 bases left between them. CDR3 sequence: CASSARDGSSYNEQFF. CDR3 nucleotide sequence: TGCGCCAGCTCGGCCAGGGACGGGAGCTCCTACAATGAGCAGTTCTTC.

CDR3 bases: TGTGCCAGCAGCCATCTCGGGTCCAAGGAGACCCAGTACTTC. Protein sequence: CASSHLGSKETQYF. This chain joins TRBV14 and TRBJ2-5; D ambiguous. Trimming took 3 bases from V and 5 from J, leaving 13 bases between them. The CDR3 runs to 14 residues. Germline V CDR1 and CDR2: SGHDN, FVKESK.

The J gene is TRBJ2-5, the V gene TRBV5-4, with 7 bases lining up with TRBD1. This CDR3 spans 14 amino acids. The J segment lost 7 bases and the V segment lost 4 bases, leaving 10 bases of the junction unmatched. Germline assignment: CDR1 SGHNT and CDR2 YYREEE (reference sequence). This CDR3 is CASSPTTGLRTQYF. CDR3 nucleotides: TGTGCCAGCAGCCCAACGACAGGGTTGAGGACCCAGTACTTC.

About this clone: An end of the junction differs from the germline gene, which may be a read error. The J gene is TRBJ2-7, the V gene TRBV2, with 7 bases fitting TRBD1. The length of the CDR3 is 13 residues. Germline V gene lookup returns CDR1 SNHLY and CDR2 FYNNEI. The CDR3 bases are TGTGCCACCAGACAGGGCCCCTCCTGCGAGCAGTACTTC. It codes for CATRQGPSCEQYF.

This chain joins TRBV2 and TRBJ1-3, with TRBD1 matching 8 bases. The CDR3 is 16 residues long. Germline lookup yields CDR1 SNHLY and CDR2 FYNNEI. Losses at the gene ends were 5 bases for V and 3 bases for J; bases not matched to a gene: 9. The CDR3: CASSPDRAPLGNTIYF. CDR3 DNA: TGTGCCAGCAGTCCGGACAGGGCGCCCCTTGGAAACACCATATATTTT.

The chain links TRBV15 to TRBJ2-5; unclear D gene. The germline V gene has CDR1 LNHNV and CDR2 YYDKDF (reference sequence). Trimming pared 0 bases from V and 4 bases from J, leaving 6 bases between. The CDR3 loop spans 13 amino acids. The CDR3 is CATSRDRGETQYF. CDR3 sequence (DNA): TGTGCCACCAGCAGAGACAGAGGAGAGACCCAGTACTTC.

The chain links TRBV18 to TRBJ1-1; possible D gene TRBD1, 6 bases. This CDR3 spans 14 amino acids. Deletions cut 3 bases from V and 8 bases from J, with 16 bases between. The germline CDR1 and CDR2 sequences are KGHSH and LQKENI. The chain's CDR3 is CASSPQGFGREAFF. The CDR3 region has the DNA TGTGCCAGCTCACCGCAGGGGTTTGGTCGGGAAGCTTTCTTT. Full variable domain (missing parts from reference TRBV18 and TRBJ1-1): NAGVMQNPRHLVRRRGQEARLRCSPMKGHSHVYWYRQLPEEGLKFMVYLQKENIIDESGMPKERFSAEFPKEGPSILRIQQVVRGDSAAYFCASSPQGFGREAFFGQGTRLTVV.

This clone was picked up one time. The chain uses TRBV6-1 and TRBJ1-2; the match to TRBD1 covers 8 bases. CDR3 length: 13 residues. After removal of 4 bases from V and 3 bases from J, the junction contained 1 base not matched to a gene. Germline values: CDR1 MNHNS, CDR2 SASEGT. The CDR3 here is CASSATGDYGYTF. The CDR3 DNA is TGTGCCAGCAGTGCGACAGGGGACTATGGCTACACCTTC.

Points on this clone: Other DNA variants within this sample encode the same CDR3. The chain links TRBV2 to TRBJ1-1; D is unresolved. Per the germline V gene, CDR1 is SNHLY and CDR2 is FYNNEI. The CDR3 has 14 amino acids. Trimming shortened V by 1 base and J by 0 bases, and 6 bases separated the two germline ends. The CDR3 protein is CASSEVTVNTEAFF. Written as DNA, the CDR3 is TGTGCCAGCAGTGAAGTAACGGTGAACACTGAAGCTTTCTTT. Complete variable domain (other parts from reference TRBV2 and TRBJ1-1): EPEVTQTPSHQVTQMGQEVILRCVPISNHLYFYWYRQILGQKVEFLVSFYNNEISEKSEIFDDQFSVERPDGSNFTLKIRSTKLEDSAMYFCASSEVTVNTEAFFGQGTRLTVV.

V gene TRBV5-1 combines with J gene TRBJ2-3, with 13 bases identical to TRBD2. The CDR3 contains 17 residues. V lost 4 bases, J lost 4 bases, and 9 bases stayed unmatched. Looked up from germline, CDR1 is SGHRS and CDR2 is YFSETQ. The CDR3 is CASSGGLAGVLADTQYF. The CDR3 coding sequence is TGCGCCAGCAGCGGCGGACTAGCGGGAGTCCTCGCAGATACGCAGTATTTT. Using reference TRBV5-1 and TRBJ2-3 for the parts outside the CDR3, the full variable domain is KAGVTQTPRYLIKTRGQQVTLSCSPISGHRSVSWYQQTPGQGLQFLFEYFSETQRNKGNFPGRFSGRQFSNSRSEMNVSTLELGDSALYLCASSGGLAGVLADTQYFGPGTRLTVL.

The chain couples TRBV5-1 to TRBJ1-1; no clear D. The CDR3 runs 14 residues. V dropped 0 bases and J dropped 1 base, with 7 bases sitting between them. Per germline, CDR1 SGHRS and CDR2 YFSETQ. In nucleotides, the CDR3 is TGCGCCAGCAGCTTGGGGGAGGGGAACACTGAAGCTTTCTTT. Amino acid sequence: CASSLGEGNTEAFF.

The rearrangement joins TRBV25-1 to TRBJ2-1, with 7 bases fitting TRBD2. Germline V gene data show CDR1 as MGHDK and CDR2 as SYGVNS. Trimming took 8 bases from V and 3 from J; bases not matched to a gene: 10. The CDR3 consists of 15 residues. The CDR3 bases are TGTGCCAGCTCCGGGGGGAGCGGCCTCTACAATGAGCAGTTCTTC. It encodes CASSGGSGLYNEQFF.

This clone has a single count. V gene TRBV29-1 combines with J gene TRBJ2-1, with TRBD2 as a possible D gene (6 bases). The CDR3 runs to 13 residues. Germline V lookup: CDR1 SQVTM, CDR2 ANQGSEA. Trimming pared 0 bases from V and 9 bases from J, leaving 12 bases between. For the CDR3, the DNA is TGCAGCGTTGAAGACACCGGGGGAGGTGAGCAGTTCTTC. Its translation is CSVEDTGGGEQFF.

The rearrangement links TRBV5-1 to TRBJ1-2; no clear D. The CDR3 extends over 13 amino acids. The germline V and J ends were trimmed by 2 bases and 3 bases, with 8 bases remaining between them. Germline loops: CDR1 SGHRS, CDR2 YFSETQ. For the CDR3, the DNA is TGCGCCAGCAGCTTCTCACCAGACTATGGCTACACCTTC. It translates to CASSFSPDYGYTF.

The rearrangement links TRBV6-5 to TRBJ2-6; D gene ambiguous. The V gene lost 7 bases and the J gene lost 0 bases, with 10 bases spanning the gap. CDR1 is MNHEY, CDR2 SVGAGI, per germline. The CDR3 is 15 residues long. CDR3 residues: CASTQVTSGANVLTF. The CDR3 DNA reads as TGTGCCAGCACCCAGGTAACCTCTGGGGCCAACGTCCTGACTTTC.

The V gene is TRBV27, the J gene TRBJ2-7; TRBD2 aligns across 8 bases. V was clipped by 0 bases and J by 2 bases; unmatched bases: 3. CDR1 and CDR2 (germline): MNHEY, SMNVEV (reference sequence). CDR3 size: 15 residues. CDR3 loop: CASSLSVAGPYEQYF. The CDR3 nucleotides are TGTGCCAGCAGTTTATCGGTAGCGGGGCCCTACGAGCAGTACTTC.

The chain employs TRBV19 and TRBJ1-3; 8 bases agree with TRBD1. Germline CDR1 reads LNHDA; CDR2 reads SQIVND (reference sequence). V lost 5 bases and J lost 4; bases outside the gene matches: 13. The CDR3 contains 17 residues. This CDR3 is CASSPWTGKIRGNTIYF. The CDR3 nucleotides read TGTGCCAGTAGTCCATGGACAGGGAAGATCCGGGGAAACACCATATATTTT.

The gene calls are TRBV30 and TRBJ2-5; 7 nucleotides match TRBD2. CDR3 length equals 16 residues. Per the germline V gene, CDR1 is GTSNPN and CDR2 is SVGIG (reference sequence). V was clipped by 0 bases and J by 5 bases; unmatched bases: 12. CDR3 coding DNA: TGTGCCTGGAGTGTACCGGCTAGCGGTTGGGGGGAGACCCAGTACTTC. This sequence encodes CAWSVPASGWGETQYF. The full variable domain, its missing parts supplied by reference TRBV30 and TRBJ2-5, is SQTIHQWPATLVQPVGSPLSLECTVEGTSNPNLYWYRQAAGRGLQLLFYSVGIGQISSEVPQNLSASRPQDRQFILSSKKLLLSDSGFYLCAWSVPASGWGETQYFGPGTRLLVL.